The clone carrying this T cell receptor (beta chain) came up many times. Its antigen is still unknown. While the first cohort had 600 to 850 subjects, the donors belonged to the separate validation cohort of about 120 subjects. The data were obtained in a study of cytomegalovirus exposure and HLA in healthy donors. Clones were sequenced by immunoSEQ multiplex PCR, and TCRdb holds only the in-frame ones, with some missing. In the table there are approximately 160,000 clones, about 90% of which are singletons. Trimming removed 6 bases from V and 7 bases from J, with 15 bases in between. CDR3 length: 13 residues. The germline CDR1 and CDR2 sequences are SNHLY and FYNNEI. General study points: In vitro work confirmed that three CMV-associated chains recognize CMV antigens. The classifier, whose performance was assessed in both the original and validation cohorts, reportedly diagnosed cytomegalovirus status with high specificity and sensitivity. The majority of TCR sequences were rare, yet some public TCRs appeared in many donors.

The rearrangement uses TRBV2 and TRBJ1-2; D is possibly TRBD1 (5 bases). The sample comprised PBMCs. The clonotype comes from a woman under 30 in good health and CMV-seropositive. The CDR3 DNA reads as TGTGCCAGCAGCGGGACGGGCGGGAGTGGCTACACCTTC. Amino acids: CASSGTGGSGYTF.